These T cell receptor beta chains were read from a single sample in a study of OX40 agonist ivuxolimab in advanced cancers. Produced via immunoSEQ multiplex PCR; TCRdb's table is partial and in-frame only. The sample lists 66,000 or so clones; roughly 90% were seen once. The sample consisted of CD4+ or CD8+ T cells sorted from blood, taken in a trial of the OX40 agonist ivuxolimab. These receptors all stem from an adult with an advanced solid tumor such as melanoma, head and neck, liver or kidney cancer. CDR3s include the opening cysteine and the closing phenylalanine or tryptophan. A D gene is named only where the DNA matches it firmly. For some rows the clone size is stated as once, few or many, or as a class when expanded; others skip it.

J: TRBJ1-1; V: TRBV28; size: -; D: -; CDR3: CASSFQGTEAFF; DNA: TGTGCCAGCAGTTTTCAGGGCACTGAAGCTTTCTTT
J: TRBJ1-3; V: TRBV9; size: once; D: -; CDR3: CASSEGGYGNTIYF; DNA: TGTGCCAGCAGCGAGGGTGGCTATGGAAACACCATATATTTT
J: TRBJ2-3; V: TRBV9; size: -; D: -; CDR3: CASSVVSTDTQYF; DNA: TGTGCCAGCAGCGTGGTAAGCACAGATACGCAGTATTTT
J: TRBJ1-1; V: TRBV9; size: -; D: -; CDR3: CASSVATENTEAFF; DNA: TGTGCCAGCAGCGTAGCCACAGAGAACACTGAAGCTTTCTTT
J: TRBJ2-1; V: TRBV4-2; size: -; D: TRBD1; CDR3: CASSQYRDSYNEQFF; DNA: TGTGCCAGCAGCCAGTACCGGGACAGTTACAATGAGCAGTTCTTC
J: TRBJ2-1; V: TRBV7-3; size: -; D: -; CDR3: CASSLMGDNYNEQFF; DNA: TGTGCCAGCAGCTTAATGGGGGATAACTACAATGAGCAGTTCTTC
J: TRBJ2-5; V: TRBV14; size: -; D: -; CDR3: CASSQTAYQETQYF; DNA: TGTGCCAGCAGCCAAACGGCGTACCAAGAGACCCAGTACTTC
J: TRBJ1-5; V: TRBV6-1; size: -; D: -; CDR3: CASSASGPGLVNQPQHF; DNA: TGTGCCAGCAGTGCTTCGGGGCCTGGACTTGTAAATCAGCCCCAGCATTTT
J: TRBJ2-1; V: TRBV30; size: -; D: -; CDR3: CAWSVPLDEQFF; DNA: TGTGCCTGGAGTGTACCCCTTGATGAGCAGTTCTTC
J: TRBJ2-2; V: TRBV7-8; size: -; D: TRBD1; CDR3: CASSSGTGNTGELFF; DNA: TGTGCCAGCAGCTCCGGGACAGGAAACACCGGGGAGCTGTTTTTT
J: TRBJ1-1; V: TRBV10-3; size: -; D: -; CDR3: CAIQGLGNTEAFF; DNA: TGTGCCATCCAGGGGCTGGGGAACACTGAAGCTTTCTTT
J: TRBJ1-4; V: TRBV27; size: -; D: -; CDR3: CASSLYRVSNEKLFF; DNA: TGTGCCAGCAGTCTATATAGAGTATCGAATGAAAAACTGTTTTTT
J: TRBJ2-7; V: TRBV30; size: -; D: -; CDR3: CAWNPGSSYEQYF; DNA: TGTGCCTGGAACCCAGGAAGCTCCTACGAGCAGTACTTC
J: TRBJ2-2; V: TRBV30; size: once; D: -; CDR3: CAWSNKGSGELFF; DNA: TGTGCCTGGAGTAACAAGGGAAGCGGGGAGCTGTTTTTT
J: TRBJ1-5; V: TRBV15; size: -; D: -; CDR3: CATSRDRGQPQHF; DNA: TGTGCCACCAGCAGAGATAGGGGTCAGCCCCAGCATTTT
J: TRBJ1-2; V: TRBV4-3; size: -; D: TRBD1; CDR3: CASSQDERRGRSSSYGYTF; DNA: TGCGCCAGCAGCCAAGATGAACGCAGGGGGCGTTCCAGCTCCTATGGCTACACCTTC
J: TRBJ2-1; V: TRBV30; size: -; D: -; CDR3: CAWGRSYNEQFF; DNA: TGTGCCTGGGGTAGGAGTTACAATGAGCAGTTCTTC